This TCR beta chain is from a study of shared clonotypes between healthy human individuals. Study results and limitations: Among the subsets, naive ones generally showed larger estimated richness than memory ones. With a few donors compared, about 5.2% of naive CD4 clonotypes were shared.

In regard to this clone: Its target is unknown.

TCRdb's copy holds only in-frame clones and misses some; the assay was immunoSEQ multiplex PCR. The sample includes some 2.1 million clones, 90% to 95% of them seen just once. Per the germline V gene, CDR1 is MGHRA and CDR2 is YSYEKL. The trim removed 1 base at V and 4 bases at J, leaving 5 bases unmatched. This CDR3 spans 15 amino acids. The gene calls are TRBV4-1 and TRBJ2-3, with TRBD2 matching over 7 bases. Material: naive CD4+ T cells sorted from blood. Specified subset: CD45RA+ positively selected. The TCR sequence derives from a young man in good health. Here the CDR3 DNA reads TGCGCCAGCAGCCAAGTGGCGGGAGTCGCAGATACGCAGTATTTT. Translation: CASSQVAGVADTQYF.